The clone carrying this T cell receptor beta chain was detected many times. As yet, its antigen is unknown. This record belongs to a study of human T cells and chemical hapten exposure. The wider study: Epicutaneous patch tests delivered 0.01% DPC to the upper back, with evaluation at 6 days. Alopecia areata, totalis and universalis patients, mostly female, were included.

TCRdb ran MiXCR on the RACE reads and lists one entry per CDR3 protein. Here the sample spans 350,000 or so distinct CDR3 sequences, approximately 6.3% being singletons. Study observations and caveats: It should be noted that donors had alopecia, so their immune response may differ from healthy people's. Expanded TCRs made up significantly more big CDR3 similarity clusters than controls did.

The V and J ends lost 2 bases and 5 bases, in that order; junction bases with no gene match: 7. Germline values: CDR1 MNHEY, CDR2 SVGEGT. CDR3 length: 15 residues. The time point was: patch test 1, 2 weeks after DPC sensitization. Indicated treatment: therapeutic diphenylcyclopropenone sensitization with weekly scalp DPC. The sample consisted of whole blood, taken in connection with sensitization to the hapten diphenylcyclopropenone (DPC). This receptor was taken from a woman aged 18-29 years with alopecia areata. Some clones in this sample may be carry-over from other donors' samples. The V and J genes are TRBV6-2 or TRBV6-3 and TRBJ2-7, with TRBD1 identical over 9 bases. Here the CDR3 reads CASSYRQGVQDEQYF. For the CDR3, the DNA is TGTGCCAGCAGTTACCGACAGGGGGTACAGGACGAGCAGTACTTC.